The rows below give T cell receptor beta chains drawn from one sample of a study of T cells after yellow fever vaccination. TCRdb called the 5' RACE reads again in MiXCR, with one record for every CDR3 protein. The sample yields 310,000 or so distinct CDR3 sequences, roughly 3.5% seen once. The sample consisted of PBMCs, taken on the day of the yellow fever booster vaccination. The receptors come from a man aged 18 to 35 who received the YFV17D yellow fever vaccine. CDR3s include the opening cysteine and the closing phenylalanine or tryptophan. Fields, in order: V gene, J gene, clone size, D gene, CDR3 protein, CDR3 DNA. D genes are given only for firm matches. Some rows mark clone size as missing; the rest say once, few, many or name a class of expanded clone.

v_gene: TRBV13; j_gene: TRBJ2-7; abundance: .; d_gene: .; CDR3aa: CASSYRTEKISYEQYF; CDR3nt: TGTGCCAGCAGCTACCGGACGGAGAAAATTTCCTACGAGCAGTACTTC
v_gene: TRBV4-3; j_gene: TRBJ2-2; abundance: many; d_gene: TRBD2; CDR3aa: CASSQVGLAGFPGELFF; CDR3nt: TGCGCCAGCAGCCAAGTGGGGCTAGCGGGGTTCCCCGGGGAGCTGTTTTTT
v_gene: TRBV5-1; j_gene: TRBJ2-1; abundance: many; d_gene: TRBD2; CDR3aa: CASSLTSGVDEQFF; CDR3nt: TGCGCCAGCTCCTTGACTAGCGGGGTGGATGAGCAGTTCTTC
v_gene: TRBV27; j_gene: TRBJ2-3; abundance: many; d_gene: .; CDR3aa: CASSLRGIDTQYF; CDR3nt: TGTGCCAGCAGTTTACGAGGAATTGATACGCAGTATTTT
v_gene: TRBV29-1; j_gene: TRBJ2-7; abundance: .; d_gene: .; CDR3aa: CSVEARAYEQYF; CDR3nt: TGCAGCGTTGAAGCCAGGGCTTACGAGCAGTACTTC
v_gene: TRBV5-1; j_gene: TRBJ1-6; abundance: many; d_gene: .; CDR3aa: CASSPTGGYNSPLHF; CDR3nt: TGCGCCAGCAGCCCTACCGGAGGTTATAATTCACCCCTCCACTTT
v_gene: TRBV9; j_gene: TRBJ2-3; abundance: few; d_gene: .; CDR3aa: CASSAQGNVQYF; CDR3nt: TGTGCCAGCAGCGCCCAGGGAAATGTGCAGTATTTT
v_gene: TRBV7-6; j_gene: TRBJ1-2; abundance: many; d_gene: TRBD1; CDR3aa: CASSPGQGIVDGYTF; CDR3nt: TGTGCCAGCAGCCCGGGACAGGGGATTGTCGATGGCTACACCTTC
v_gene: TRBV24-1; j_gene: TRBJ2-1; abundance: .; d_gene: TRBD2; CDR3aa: CATSDAGLAGGPYNEQFF; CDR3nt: TGTGCCACCAGTGATGCGGGACTAGCGGGGGGCCCTTACAATGAGCAGTTCTTC
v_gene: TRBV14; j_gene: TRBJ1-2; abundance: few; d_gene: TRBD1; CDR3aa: CASSAGQMYGYTF; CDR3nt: TGTGCCAGCAGCGCGGGACAGATGTATGGCTACACCTTC
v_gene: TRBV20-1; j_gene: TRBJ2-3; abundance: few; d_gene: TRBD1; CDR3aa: CSATGTGHRGVTDTQYF; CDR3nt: TGCAGTGCTACCGGGACAGGGCATCGGGGAGTGACAGATACGCAGTATTTT
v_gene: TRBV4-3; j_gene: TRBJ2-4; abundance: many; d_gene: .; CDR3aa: CASSQGGYDKNIQYF; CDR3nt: TGCGCCAGCAGCCAGGGCGGGTACGACAAAAACATTCAGTACTTC
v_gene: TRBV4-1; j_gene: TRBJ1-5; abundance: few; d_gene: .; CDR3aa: CASSQDGGGRRNQPQHF; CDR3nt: TGCGCCAGCAGCCAAGATGGAGGGGGACGACGCAATCAGCCCCAGCATTTT
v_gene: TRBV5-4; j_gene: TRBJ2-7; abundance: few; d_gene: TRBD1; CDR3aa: CASKRGQGQNEQYF; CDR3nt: TGTGCCAGCAAACGGGGACAGGGTCAAAACGAGCAGTACTTC
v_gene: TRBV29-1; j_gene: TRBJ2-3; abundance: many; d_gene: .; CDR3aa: CSVSITGTDTQYF; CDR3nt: TGCAGCGTATCGATCACAGGGACAGATACGCAGTATTTT
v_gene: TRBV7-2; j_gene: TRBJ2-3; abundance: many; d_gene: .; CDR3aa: CASSRDRDTQYF; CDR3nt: TGTGCCAGCAGCAGGGACCGAGATACGCAGTATTTT
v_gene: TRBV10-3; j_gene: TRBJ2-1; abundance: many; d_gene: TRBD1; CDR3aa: CAISEPGTDYRNEQFF; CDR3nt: TGTGCCATCAGTGAGCCAGGGACAGACTATAGGAATGAGCAGTTCTTC
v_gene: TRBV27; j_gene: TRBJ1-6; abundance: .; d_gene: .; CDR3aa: CASSLSVGGKSPLHF; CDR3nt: TGTGCCAGCAGTTTATCGGTGGGGGGAAAATCACCCCTCCACTTT
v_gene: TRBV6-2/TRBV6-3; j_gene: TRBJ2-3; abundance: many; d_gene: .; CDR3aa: CASSPYSDTQYF; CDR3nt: TGTGCCAGCAGCCCCTACTCGGATACGCAGTATTTT
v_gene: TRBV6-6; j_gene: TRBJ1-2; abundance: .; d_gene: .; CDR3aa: CASTEFYGYTF; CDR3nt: TGTGCCAGCACCGAATTCTATGGCTACACCTTC
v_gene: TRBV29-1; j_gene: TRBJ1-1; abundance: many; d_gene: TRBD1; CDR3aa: CSGQGLNTEAFF; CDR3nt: TGCAGCGGACAGGGACTGAACACTGAAGCTTTCTTT
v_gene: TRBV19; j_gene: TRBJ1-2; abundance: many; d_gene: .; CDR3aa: CASTPSTASSNGYTF; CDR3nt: TGTGCCAGTACTCCTTCGACAGCCTCGTCGAATGGCTACACCTTC
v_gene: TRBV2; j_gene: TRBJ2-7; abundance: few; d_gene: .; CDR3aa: CASNFVGPAQYF; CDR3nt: TGTGCCAGCAATTTCGTGGGCCCCGCGCAGTACTTC
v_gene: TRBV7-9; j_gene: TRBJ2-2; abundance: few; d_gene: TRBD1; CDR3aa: CASSAPGGASGELFF; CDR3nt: TGTGCCAGCTCCGCTCCAGGGGGCGCGTCCGGGGAGCTGTTTTTT
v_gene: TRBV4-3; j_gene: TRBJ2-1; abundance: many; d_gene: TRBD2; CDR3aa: CASSQANRGGLYNEQFF; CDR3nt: TGCGCCAGCAGCCAAGCCAACCGGGGGGGGTTATACAATGAGCAGTTCTTC
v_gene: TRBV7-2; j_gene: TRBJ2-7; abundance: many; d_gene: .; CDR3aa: CASSSGRGYEQYF; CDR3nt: TGTGCCAGCAGCTCGGGACGGGGGTACGAGCAGTACTTC
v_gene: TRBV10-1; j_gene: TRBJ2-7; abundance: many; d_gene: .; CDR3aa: CASSPSGPVAEQYF; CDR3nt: TGCGCCAGCAGCCCCTCAGGGCCGGTCGCCGAGCAGTACTTC
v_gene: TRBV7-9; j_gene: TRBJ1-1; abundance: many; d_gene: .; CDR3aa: CASGMLTEAFF; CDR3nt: TGTGCCAGCGGGATGTTGACTGAAGCTTTCTTT
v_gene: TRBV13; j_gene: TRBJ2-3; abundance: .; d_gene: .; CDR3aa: CASSHERQYF; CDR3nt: TGTGCCAGCAGCCATGAGAGGCAGTATTTT
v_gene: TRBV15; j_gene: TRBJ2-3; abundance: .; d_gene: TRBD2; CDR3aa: CATSRGTSGGAGTDTQYF; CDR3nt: TGTGCCACCAGCAGAGGGACTAGCGGGGGGGCCGGCACAGATACGCAGTATTTT
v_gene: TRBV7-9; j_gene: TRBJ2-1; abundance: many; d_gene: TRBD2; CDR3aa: CASREPGLAGGYNEQFF; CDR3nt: TGTGCCAGCAGAGAGCCGGGACTAGCGGGGGGGTACAATGAGCAGTTCTTC
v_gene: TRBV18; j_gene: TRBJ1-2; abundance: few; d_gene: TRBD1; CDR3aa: CASSPWDRGYGYTF; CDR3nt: TGTGCCAGCTCACCTTGGGACAGGGGATATGGCTACACCTTC
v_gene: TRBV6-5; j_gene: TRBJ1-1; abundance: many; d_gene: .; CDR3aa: CASRDLQRTEAFF; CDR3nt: TGTGCCAGCAGGGACCTCCAGAGGACTGAAGCTTTCTTT
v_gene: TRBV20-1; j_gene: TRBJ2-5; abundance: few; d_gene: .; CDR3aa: CSARRGARETQYF; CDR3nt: TGCAGTGCTAGAAGGGGGGCTCGCGAGACCCAGTACTTC
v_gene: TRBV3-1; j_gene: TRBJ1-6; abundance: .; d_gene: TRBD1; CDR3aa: CASSHLGTGGNSPLHF; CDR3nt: TGTGCCAGCAGCCACCTCGGGACAGGGGGTAATTCACCCCTCCACTTT
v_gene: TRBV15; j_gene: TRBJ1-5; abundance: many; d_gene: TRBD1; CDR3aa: CATSSGTDSNQPQHF; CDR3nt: TGTGCCACCAGCAGTGGGACAGATAGCAATCAGCCCCAGCATTTT
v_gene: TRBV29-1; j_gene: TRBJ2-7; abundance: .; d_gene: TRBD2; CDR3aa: CSVQRGGGYEQYF; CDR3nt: TGCAGCGTTCAGCGGGGGGGCGGGTACGAGCAGTACTTC
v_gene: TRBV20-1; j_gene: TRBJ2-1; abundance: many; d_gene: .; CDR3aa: CSARALGDEQFF; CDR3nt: TGCAGTGCTAGAGCACTAGGGGATGAGCAGTTCTTC
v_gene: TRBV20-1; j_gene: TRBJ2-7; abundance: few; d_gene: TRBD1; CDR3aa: CSARDLRTGVSYEQYF; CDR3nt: TGCAGTGCTAGAGATCTTAGGACAGGGGTCTCCTACGAGCAGTACTTC
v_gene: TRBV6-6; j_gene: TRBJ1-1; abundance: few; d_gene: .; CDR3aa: CASRAQGNTEAFF; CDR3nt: TGTGCCAGCAGAGCACAGGGGAACACTGAAGCTTTCTTT
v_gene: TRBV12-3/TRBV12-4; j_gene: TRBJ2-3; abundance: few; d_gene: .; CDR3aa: CASSLEERDTQYF; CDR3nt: TGTGCCAGCAGTTTGGAGGAGCGAGATACGCAGTATTTT
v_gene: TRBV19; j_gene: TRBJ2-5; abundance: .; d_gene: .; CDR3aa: CASSTSRRGVSGETQYF; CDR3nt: TGTGCCAGTAGTACCTCCCGCAGGGGGGTGAGTGGCGAGACCCAGTACTTC
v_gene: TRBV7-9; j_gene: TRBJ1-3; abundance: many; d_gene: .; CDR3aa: CASSPWTASGNTIYF; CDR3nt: TGTGCCAGCAGCCCCTGGACGGCCTCTGGAAACACCATATATTTT
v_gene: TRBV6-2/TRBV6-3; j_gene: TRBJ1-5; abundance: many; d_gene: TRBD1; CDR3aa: CASTNDRGQDQPQHF; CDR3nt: TGTGCCAGCACCAATGACAGGGGGCAAGATCAGCCCCAGCATTTT
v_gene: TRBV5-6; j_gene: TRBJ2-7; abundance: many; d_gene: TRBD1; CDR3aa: CASSFGTGVYYEQYF; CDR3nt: TGTGCCAGCAGCTTCGGGACAGGGGTATACTACGAGCAGTACTTC
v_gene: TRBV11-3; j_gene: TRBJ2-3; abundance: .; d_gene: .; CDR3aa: CASSLGGRQDTQYF; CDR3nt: TGTGCCAGCAGCTTAGGGGGGCGTCAAGATACGCAGTATTTT
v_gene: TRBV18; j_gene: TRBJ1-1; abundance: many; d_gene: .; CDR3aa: CASSPISGNTEAFF; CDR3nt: TGTGCCAGCTCACCTATATCGGGGAACACTGAAGCTTTCTTT
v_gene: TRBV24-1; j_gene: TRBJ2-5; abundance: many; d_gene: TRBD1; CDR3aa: CATSKGTGGLQETQYF; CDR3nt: TGTGCCACCAGTAAGGGGACAGGGGGCCTTCAAGAGACCCAGTACTTC
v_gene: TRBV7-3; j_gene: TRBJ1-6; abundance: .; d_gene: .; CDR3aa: CASSELPNPPLHF; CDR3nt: TGTGCCAGCAGCGAACTACCCAATCCACCCCTCCACTTT
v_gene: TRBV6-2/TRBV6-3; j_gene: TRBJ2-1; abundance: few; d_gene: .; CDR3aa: CASSYSMGEQFF; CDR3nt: TGTGCCAGCAGTTACTCGATGGGTGAGCAGTTCTTC
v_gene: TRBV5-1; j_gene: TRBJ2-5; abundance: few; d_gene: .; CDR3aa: CASSGGGTEETQYF; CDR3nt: TGCGCCAGCAGCGGCGGGGGGACAGAAGAGACCCAGTACTTC